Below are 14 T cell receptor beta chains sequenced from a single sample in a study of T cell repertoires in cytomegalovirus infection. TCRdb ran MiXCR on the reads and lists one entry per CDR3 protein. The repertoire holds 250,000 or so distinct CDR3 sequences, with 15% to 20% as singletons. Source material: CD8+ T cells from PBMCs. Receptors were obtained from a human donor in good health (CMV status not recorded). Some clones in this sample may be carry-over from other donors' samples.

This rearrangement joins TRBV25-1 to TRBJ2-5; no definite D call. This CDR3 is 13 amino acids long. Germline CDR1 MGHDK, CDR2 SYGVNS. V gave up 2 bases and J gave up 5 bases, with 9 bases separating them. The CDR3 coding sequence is TGTGCCAGCAGTGAACCCCCCTTGGAGACCCAGTACTTC. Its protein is CASSEPPLETQYF.

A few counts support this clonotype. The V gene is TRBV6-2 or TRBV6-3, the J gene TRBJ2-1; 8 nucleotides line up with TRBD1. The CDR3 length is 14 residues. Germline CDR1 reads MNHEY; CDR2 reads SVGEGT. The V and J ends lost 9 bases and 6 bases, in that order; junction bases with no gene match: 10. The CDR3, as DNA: TGTGCCAGTTCGGAAGACAGGGGAATCAATGAGCAGTTCTTC. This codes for CASSEDRGINEQFF.

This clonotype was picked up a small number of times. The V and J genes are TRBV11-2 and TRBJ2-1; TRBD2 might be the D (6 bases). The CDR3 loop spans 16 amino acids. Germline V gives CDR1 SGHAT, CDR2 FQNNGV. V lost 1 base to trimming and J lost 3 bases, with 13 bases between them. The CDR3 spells CASSLGASEYYNEQFF. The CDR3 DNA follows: TGTGCCAGCAGCTTAGGAGCTAGCGAATACTACAATGAGCAGTTCTTC.

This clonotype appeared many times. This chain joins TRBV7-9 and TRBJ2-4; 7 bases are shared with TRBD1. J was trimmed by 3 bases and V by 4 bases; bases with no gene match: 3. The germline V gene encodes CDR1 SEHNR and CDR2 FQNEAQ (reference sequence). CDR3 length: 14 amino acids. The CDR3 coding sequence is TGTGCCAGCAGCTCTGACAGGGACAAAAACATTCAGTACTTC. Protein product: CASSSDRDKNIQYF. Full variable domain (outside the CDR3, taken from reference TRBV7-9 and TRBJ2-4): DTGVSQNPRHKITKRGQNVTFRCDPISEHNRLYWYRQTLGQGPEFLTYFQNEAQLEKSRLLSDRFSAERPKGSFSTLEIQRTEQGDSAMYLCASSSDRDKNIQYFGAGTRLSVL.

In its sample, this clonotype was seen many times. CDR3 coding DNA: TGCGCCAGCAGCTTGGCCCCCTCGGACAGAGTGAGCAATCAGCCCCAGCATTTT. Amino acids: CASSLAPSDRVSNQPQHF. This chain uses TRBV5-1 with TRBJ1-5; D might be TRBD1 (6 bases). V lost 0 bases, J lost 1 base, and 17 bases lay in between. CDR3 length: 18 amino acids. In germline, CDR1 is SGHRS, CDR2 YFSETQ.

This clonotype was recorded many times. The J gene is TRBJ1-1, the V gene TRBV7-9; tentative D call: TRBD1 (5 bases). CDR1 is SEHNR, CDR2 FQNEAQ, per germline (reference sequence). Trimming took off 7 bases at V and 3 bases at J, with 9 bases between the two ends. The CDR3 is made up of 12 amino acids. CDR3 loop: CASTPGHTEAFF. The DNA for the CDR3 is TGTGCCAGCACCCCAGGGCACACTGAAGCTTTCTTT.

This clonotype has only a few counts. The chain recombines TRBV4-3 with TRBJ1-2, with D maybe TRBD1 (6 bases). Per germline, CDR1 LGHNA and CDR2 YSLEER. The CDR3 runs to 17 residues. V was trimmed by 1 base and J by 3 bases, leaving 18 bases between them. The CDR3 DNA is TGCGCCAGCAGCCAAGTGTGGCAACAGGGTTCGGACTATGGCTACACCTTC. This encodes CASSQVWQQGSDYGYTF.

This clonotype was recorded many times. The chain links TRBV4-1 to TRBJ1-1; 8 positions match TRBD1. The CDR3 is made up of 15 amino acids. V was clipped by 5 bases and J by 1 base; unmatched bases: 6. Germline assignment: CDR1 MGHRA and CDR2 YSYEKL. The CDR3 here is CASSEVGTGNTEAFF. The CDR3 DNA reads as TGCGCCAGCAGCGAAGTCGGGACAGGGAACACTGAAGCTTTCTTT.

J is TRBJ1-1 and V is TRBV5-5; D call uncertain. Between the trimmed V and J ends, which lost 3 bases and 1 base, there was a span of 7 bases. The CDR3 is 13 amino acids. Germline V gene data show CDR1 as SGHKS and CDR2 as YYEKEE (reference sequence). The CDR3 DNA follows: TGTGCCAGCAGCTCGGTGGGGAACACTGAAGCTTTCTTT. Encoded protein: CASSSVGNTEAFF.

The CDR3 DNA reads as TGTGCCAGCAGTTTGGATTATGCGGGGTACGAGCAGTACTTC. Protein: CASSLDYAGYEQYF. The gene calls are TRBV28 and TRBJ2-7, with D possibly TRBD2 on 6 matching bases. V was cut by 3 bases and J by 4 bases, with 13 bases left in between. CDR3 length equals 14 residues. The germline gives CDR1 MDHEN, CDR2 SYDVKM.

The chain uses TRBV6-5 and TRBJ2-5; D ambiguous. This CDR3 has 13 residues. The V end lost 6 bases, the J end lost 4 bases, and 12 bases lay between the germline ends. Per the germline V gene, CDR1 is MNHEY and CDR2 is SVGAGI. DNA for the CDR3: TGTGCCAGCAGCCCTTTTATAGGAGAGACCCAGTACTTC. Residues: CASSPFIGETQYF.

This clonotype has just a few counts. In DNA form, the CDR3 reads TGTGCCAGCAGCTCGGGCCCTACCGGGGAGCTGTTTTTT. It specifies CASSSGPTGELFF. This chain connects TRBV11-2 to TRBJ2-2; D not resolved. Trimming removed 4 bases at V and 5 bases at J, with 8 bases between. The length of the CDR3 is 13 residues. Germline V gene data show CDR1 as SGHAT and CDR2 as FQNNGV. The whole variable domain, filled in from reference TRBV11-2 and TRBJ2-2, reads EAGVAQSPRYKIIEKRQSVAFWCNPISGHATLYWYQQILGQGPKLLIQFQNNGVVDDSQLPKDRFSAERLKGVDSTLKIQPAKLEDSAVYLCASSSGPTGELFFGEGSRLTVL.

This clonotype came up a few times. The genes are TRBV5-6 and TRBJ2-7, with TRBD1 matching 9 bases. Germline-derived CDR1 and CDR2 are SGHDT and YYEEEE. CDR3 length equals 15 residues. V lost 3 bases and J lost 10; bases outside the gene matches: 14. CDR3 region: CASSYPGQGQLNQYF. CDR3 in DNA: TGTGCCAGCAGCTATCCGGGACAGGGTCAACTTAACCAGTACTTC.

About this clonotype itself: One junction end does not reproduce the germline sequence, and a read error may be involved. The CDR3 spells CASSSNRDAEAFF. For the CDR3, the DNA is TGTGCTAGCAGCTCCAACAGGGACGCTGAAGCTTTCTTT. V and J are TRBV7-6 and TRBJ1-1, with D possibly matching TRBD1 (6 bases). Per the germline V gene, CDR1 is SGHVS and CDR2 is FNYEAQ. The CDR3 has 13 residues.